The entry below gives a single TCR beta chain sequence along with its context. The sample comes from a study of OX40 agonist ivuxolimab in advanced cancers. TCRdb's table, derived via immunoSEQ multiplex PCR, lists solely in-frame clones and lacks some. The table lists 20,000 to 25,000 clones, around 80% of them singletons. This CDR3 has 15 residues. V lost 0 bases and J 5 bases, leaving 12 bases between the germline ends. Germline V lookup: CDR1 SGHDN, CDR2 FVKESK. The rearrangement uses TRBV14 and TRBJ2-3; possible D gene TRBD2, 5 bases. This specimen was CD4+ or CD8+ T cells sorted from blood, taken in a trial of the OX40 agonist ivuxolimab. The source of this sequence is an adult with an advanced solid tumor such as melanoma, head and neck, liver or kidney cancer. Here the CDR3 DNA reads TGTGCCAGCAGCCAAGAGTGGGGAGTCGGAGATACGCAGTATTTT. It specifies CASSQEWGVGDTQYF. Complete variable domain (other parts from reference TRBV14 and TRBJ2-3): EAGVTQFPSHSVIEKGQTVTLRCDPISGHDNLYWYRRVMGKEIKFLLHFVKESKQDESGMPNNRFLAERTGGTYSTLKVQPAELEDSGVYFCASSQEWGVGDTQYFGPGTRLTVL.